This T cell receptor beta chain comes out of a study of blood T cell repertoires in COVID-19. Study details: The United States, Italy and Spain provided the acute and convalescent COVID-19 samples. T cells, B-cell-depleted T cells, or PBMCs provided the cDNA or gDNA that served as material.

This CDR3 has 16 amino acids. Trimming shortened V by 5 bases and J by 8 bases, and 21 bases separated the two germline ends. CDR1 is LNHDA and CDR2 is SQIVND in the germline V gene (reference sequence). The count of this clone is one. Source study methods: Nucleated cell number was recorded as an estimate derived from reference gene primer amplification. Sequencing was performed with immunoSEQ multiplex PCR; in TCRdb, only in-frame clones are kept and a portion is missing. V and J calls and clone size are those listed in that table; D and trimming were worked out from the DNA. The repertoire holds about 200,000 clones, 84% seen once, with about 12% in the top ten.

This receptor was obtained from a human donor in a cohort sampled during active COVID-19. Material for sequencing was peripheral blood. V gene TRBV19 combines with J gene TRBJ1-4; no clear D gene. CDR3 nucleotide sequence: TGTGCCAGTAGTCCGGCAACGGGAGTCTCTTACGAAAAACTGTTTTTT. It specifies CASSPATGVSYEKLFF.